The 5 T cell receptor beta chains below come from one sample, sequenced in a study of T cells in Graves' hyperthyroidism and ophthalmopathy. RNA transcripts were the template for amplifying TCR beta CDR3 regions. Researchers ran a first-round RT-PCR on the TCR CDR3 using the HTBI primer set. TCRdb used MiXCR to reprocess the multiplex PCR reads, holding one entry per CDR3 protein. The table lists hundreds of thousands of distinct CDR3 sequences, nearly 45% of them singletons. Source material: peripheral blood or thyroid tissue (not recorded which). Receptors were obtained from an adult man with Graves' disease, either hyperthyroidism or ophthalmopathy (not recorded which).

The sample holds a few counts of this clonotype. This sequence joins TRBV12-3 or TRBV12-4 and TRBJ1-2; the D gene is possibly TRBD1 (5 bases). The V gene lost 5 bases and the J gene lost 4 bases, with 11 bases spanning the gap. This CDR3 contains 13 residues. CDR3 DNA: TGTGCCAGCAGTCTCGGGGGGTTCTATGGCTACACCTTC. Protein product: CASSLGGFYGYTF.

In its sample, this clonotype was seen a few times. Given a much more abundant clone one base away, this may be a read error. The V gene is TRBV7-2, the J gene TRBJ1-2; a possible D gene is TRBD1 (6 bases). The CDR3 consists of 12 residues. Trimming took off 5 bases at V and 6 bases at J, with 10 bases between the two ends. CDR1 is SGHTA and CDR2 is FQGNSA in the germline V gene. This CDR3 is CASSPTGNGYTF. CDR3 in DNA: TGTGCCAGCAGCCCAACAGGGAATGGCTACACCTTC.

This clonotype was seen a handful of times. CDR3 loop: CASRSPGQNNSPLHF. Here the CDR3 DNA reads TGTGCCAGCCGATCTCCGGGACAGAATAATTCACCCCTCCACTTT. The rearrangement uses TRBV6-6 and TRBJ1-6; 7 bases are shared with TRBD1. V was clipped by 8 bases and J by 5 bases; unmatched bases: 9. The CDR3 contains 15 residues. CDR1 and CDR2 (germline): MNHNY, SVGAGI (reference sequence).

The chain has TRBV12-3 or TRBV12-4 and TRBJ1-4; D not resolved. The CDR3 is 12 amino acids. V was trimmed by 4 bases and J by 5 bases, leaving 5 bases between them. The CDR3 loop is CASSYANEKLFF. In DNA, the CDR3 is TGTGCCAGCAGTTACGCAAATGAAAAACTGTTTTTT.

The chain uses TRBV6-1 and TRBJ1-2; unclear D gene. Germline CDR1 and CDR2: MNHNS and SASEGT. The V end was cut by 1 base, the J end by 4 bases, with 13 bases between. The CDR3 spans 15 residues. Written as DNA, the CDR3 is TGTGCCAGCAGTGAAGAATACGGGGTGGGCTATGGCTACACCTTC. It translates to CASSEEYGVGYGYTF.